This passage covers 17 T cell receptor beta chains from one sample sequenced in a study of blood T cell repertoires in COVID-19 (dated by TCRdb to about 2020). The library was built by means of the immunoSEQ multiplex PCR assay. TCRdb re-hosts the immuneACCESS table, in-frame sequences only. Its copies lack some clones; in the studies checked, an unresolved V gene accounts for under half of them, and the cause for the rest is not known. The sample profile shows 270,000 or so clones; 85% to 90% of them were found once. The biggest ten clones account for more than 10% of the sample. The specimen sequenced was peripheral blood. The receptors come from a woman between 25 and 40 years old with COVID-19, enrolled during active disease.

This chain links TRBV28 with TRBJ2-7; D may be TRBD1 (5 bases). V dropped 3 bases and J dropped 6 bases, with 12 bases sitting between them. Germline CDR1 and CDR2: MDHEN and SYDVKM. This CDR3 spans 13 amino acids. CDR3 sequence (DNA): TGTGCCAGCAGTTTTTCACAGGCGGCCGAGCAGTACTTC. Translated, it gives CASSFSQAAEQYF.

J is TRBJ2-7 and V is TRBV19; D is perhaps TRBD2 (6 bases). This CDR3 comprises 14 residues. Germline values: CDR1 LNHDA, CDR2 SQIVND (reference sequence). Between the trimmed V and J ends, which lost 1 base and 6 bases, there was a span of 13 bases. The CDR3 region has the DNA TGTGCCAGTAGTATAGGAGGGAGGTCAGCCGAGCAGTACTTC. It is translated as CASSIGGRSAEQYF. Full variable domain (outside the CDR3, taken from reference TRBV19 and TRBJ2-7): DGGITQSPKYLFRKEGQNVTLSCEQNLNHDAMYWYRQDPGQGLRLIYYSQIVNDFQKGDIAEGYSVSREKKESFPLTVTSAQKNPTAFYLCASSIGGRSAEQYFGPGTRLTVT.

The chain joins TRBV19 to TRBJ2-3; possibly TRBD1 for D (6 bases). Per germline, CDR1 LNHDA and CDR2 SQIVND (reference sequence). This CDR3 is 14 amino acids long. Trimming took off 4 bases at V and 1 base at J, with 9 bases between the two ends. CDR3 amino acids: CASSRPGGTDTQYF. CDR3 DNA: TGTGCCAGTAGTAGGCCAGGGGGCACAGATACGCAGTATTTT.

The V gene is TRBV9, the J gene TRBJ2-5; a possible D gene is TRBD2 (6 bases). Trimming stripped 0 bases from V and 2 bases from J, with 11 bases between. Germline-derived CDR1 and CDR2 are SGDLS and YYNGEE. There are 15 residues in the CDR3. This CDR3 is CASSVAVADQETQYF. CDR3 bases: TGTGCCAGCAGCGTAGCGGTAGCGGATCAAGAGACCCAGTACTTC.

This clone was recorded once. The CDR3 nucleotides read TGCAGCTCACCGGGACAGGCGAACACTGAAGCTTTCTTT. Residues: CSSPGQANTEAFF. The V call is TRBV29-1, the J call TRBJ1-1; 8 bases map to TRBD1. The CDR3 covers 13 residues. CDR1 is SQVTM and CDR2 is ANQGSEA in the germline V gene. Trimming removed 8 bases from V and 1 base from J; junction bases left unmatched: 6.

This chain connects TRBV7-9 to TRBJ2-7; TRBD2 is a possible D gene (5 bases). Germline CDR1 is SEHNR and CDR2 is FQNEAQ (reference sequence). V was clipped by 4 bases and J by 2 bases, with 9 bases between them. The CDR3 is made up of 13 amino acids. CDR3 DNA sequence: TGTGCCAGCAGCTCCGACTACCCCTACGAGCAGTACTTC. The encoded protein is CASSSDYPYEQYF.

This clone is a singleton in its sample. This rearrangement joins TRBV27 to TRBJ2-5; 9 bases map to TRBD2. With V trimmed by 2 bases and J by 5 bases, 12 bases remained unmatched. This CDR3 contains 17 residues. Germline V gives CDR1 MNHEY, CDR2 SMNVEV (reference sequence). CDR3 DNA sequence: TGTGCCAGCAGTTTACGCTGGCTAGCGGGGAATCGGGAGACCCAGTACTTC. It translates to CASSLRWLAGNRETQYF.

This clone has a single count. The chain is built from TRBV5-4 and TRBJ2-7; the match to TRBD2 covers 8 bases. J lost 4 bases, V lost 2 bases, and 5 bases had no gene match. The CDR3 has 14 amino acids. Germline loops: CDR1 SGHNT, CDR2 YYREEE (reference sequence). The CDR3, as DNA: TGTGCCAGCAGCTTCGGGACTAGTCGGTACGAGCAGTACTTC. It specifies CASSFGTSRYEQYF.

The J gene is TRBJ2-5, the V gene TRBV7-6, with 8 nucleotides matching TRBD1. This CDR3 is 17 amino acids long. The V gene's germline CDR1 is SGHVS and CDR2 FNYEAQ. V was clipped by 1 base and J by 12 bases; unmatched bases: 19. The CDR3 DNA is TGTGCCAGCAGCTTAGTGGGCGGTAGGGACAGGTATCTCGAGAAGTACTTC. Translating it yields CASSLVGGRDRYLEKYF.

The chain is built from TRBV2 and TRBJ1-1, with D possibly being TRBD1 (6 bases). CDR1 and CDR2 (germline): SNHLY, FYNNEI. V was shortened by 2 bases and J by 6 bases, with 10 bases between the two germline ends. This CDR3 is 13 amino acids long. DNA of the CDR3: TGTGCCAGCAGTGAATCAGGGGAGCCTGAAGCTTTCTTT. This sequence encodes CASSESGEPEAFF.

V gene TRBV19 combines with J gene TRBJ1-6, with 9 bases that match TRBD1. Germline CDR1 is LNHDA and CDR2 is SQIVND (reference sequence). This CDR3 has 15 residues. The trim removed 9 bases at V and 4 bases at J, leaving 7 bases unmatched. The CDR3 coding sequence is TGTGCCAGCGAACAGGGGGCTGGTTATAATTCACCCCTCCACTTT. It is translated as CASEQGAGYNSPLHF.

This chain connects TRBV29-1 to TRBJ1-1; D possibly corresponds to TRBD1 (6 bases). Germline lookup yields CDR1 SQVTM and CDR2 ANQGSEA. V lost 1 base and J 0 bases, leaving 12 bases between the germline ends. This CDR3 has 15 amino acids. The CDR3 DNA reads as TGCAGCGTTGAAGGGACAGACGGAATGAACACTGAAGCTTTCTTT. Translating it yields CSVEGTDGMNTEAFF.

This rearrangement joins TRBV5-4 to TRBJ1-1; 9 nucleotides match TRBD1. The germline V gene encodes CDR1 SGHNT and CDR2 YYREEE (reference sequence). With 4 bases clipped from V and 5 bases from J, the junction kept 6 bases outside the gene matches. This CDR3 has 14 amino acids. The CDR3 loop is CASSMDRGQTEAFF. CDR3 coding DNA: TGTGCCAGCAGCATGGACAGGGGACAAACTGAAGCTTTCTTT.

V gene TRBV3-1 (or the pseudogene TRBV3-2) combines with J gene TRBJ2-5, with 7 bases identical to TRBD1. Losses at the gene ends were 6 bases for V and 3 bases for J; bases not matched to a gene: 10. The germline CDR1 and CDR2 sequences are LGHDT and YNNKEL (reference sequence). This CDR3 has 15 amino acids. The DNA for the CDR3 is TGTGCCAGCAGTCGAGGGACAGCTTTAGAAGAGACCCAGTACTTC. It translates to CASSRGTALEETQYF.

The CDR3, as DNA: TGTGCCAGCTACCGGGACTCAAGCAATCAGCCCCAGCATTTT. It encodes CASYRDSSNQPQHF. The chain combines TRBV28 with TRBJ1-5; TRBD1 might be the D (5 bases). From germline, CDR1 is MDHEN and CDR2 SYDVKM. V shed 8 bases and J shed 1 base, with 12 bases lying between them. The CDR3 is 14 amino acids.

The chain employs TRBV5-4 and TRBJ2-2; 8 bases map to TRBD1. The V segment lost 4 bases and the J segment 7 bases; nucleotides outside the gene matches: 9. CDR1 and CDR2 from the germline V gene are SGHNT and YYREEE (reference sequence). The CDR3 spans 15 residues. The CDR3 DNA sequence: TGTGCCAGCAGCCGCCGGGACAGGCGCGACGGGGAGCTGTTTTTT. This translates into CASSRRDRRDGELFF.

The CDR3 here is CASSPRGTLLQPQHF. DNA for the CDR3: TGTGCCAGCAGCCCGAGGGGGACACTACTACAGCCCCAGCATTTT. The V call is TRBV9, the J call TRBJ1-5; weak D call: TRBD1 (6 bases). This CDR3 region has 15 residues. V was cut by 4 bases and J by 7 bases, with 18 bases left in between. Germline CDR1 and CDR2: SGDLS and YYNGEE.